A selection of T cell receptor beta chains follows, all from one sample in a study of blood T cell repertoires in COVID-19. The data were produced by immunoSEQ multiplex PCR, yet TCRdb's version contains in-frame clones alone and is incomplete. The sample has approximately 39,000 clones; over 70% are singletons. The sequenced sample was peripheral blood. These receptors all come from a man aged 50 to 59 with active or convalescent COVID-19. Each CDR3 is given with its conserved first and last residue. The order of the fields is V gene, J gene, clone size, CDR3 length, D gene, CDR3 protein, CDR3 DNA. A D gene is named only where the DNA matches it firmly. Clone size is shown for a subset of rows, as once, few, many or a class of expanded clone.

V: TRBV6-6; J: TRBJ1-4; size: NA; length: 14; D: TRBD1; CDR3: CASSLGTVNEKLFF; DNA: TGTGCCAGCAGTCTCGGGACAGTTAATGAAAAACTGTTTTTT
V: TRBV11-2; J: TRBJ1-1; size: NA; length: 15; D: NA; CDR3: CASSPAWGSGTEAFF; DNA: TGTGCCAGCAGCCCCGCCTGGGGCTCGGGCACTGAAGCTTTCTTT
V: TRBV6-5; J: TRBJ2-1; size: once; length: 14; D: NA; CDR3: CASSYSSRVSEQFF; DNA: TGTGCCAGCAGTTACTCGAGCAGGGTCAGTGAGCAGTTCTTC
V: TRBV7-9; J: TRBJ2-1; size: many; length: 15; D: TRBD2; CDR3: CASSSTRAGDNEQFF; DNA: TGTGCCAGCAGCTCCACGAGGGCGGGGGACAATGAGCAGTTCTTC
V: TRBV10-2; J: TRBJ1-5; size: NA; length: 13; D: NA; CDR3: CASSEQGRQPQHF; DNA: TGCGCCAGCAGTGAGCAGGGGCGCCAGCCCCAGCATTTT
V: TRBV9; J: TRBJ2-1; size: NA; length: 16; D: NA; CDR3: CASSVGGGIPSNEQFF; DNA: TGTGCCAGCAGCGTAGGGGGCGGGATTCCAAGCAATGAGCAGTTCTTC
V: TRBV30; J: TRBJ1-6; size: NA; length: 15; D: NA; CDR3: CAWKARGSYNSPLHF; DNA: TGTGCCTGGAAGGCCCGAGGTTCCTATAATTCACCCCTCCACTTT
V: TRBV5-5; J: TRBJ2-3; size: NA; length: 15; D: NA; CDR3: CASSWTTGSTDTQYF; DNA: TGTGCCAGCAGCTGGACCACAGGGAGCACAGATACGCAGTATTTT
V: TRBV7-2; J: TRBJ2-2; size: NA; length: 19; D: TRBD2; CDR3: CASSSGTSGGWGYIGELFF; DNA: TGTGCCAGCAGCTCTGGGACTAGCGGGGGCTGGGGGTATATCGGGGAGCTGTTTTTT
V: TRBV6-5; J: TRBJ2-5; size: NA; length: 16; D: NA; CDR3: CASSYSAGRGWETQYF; DNA: TGTGCCAGCAGTTACTCCGCAGGCCGTGGTTGGGAGACCCAGTACTTC
V: TRBV7-2; J: TRBJ2-1; size: few; length: 15; D: TRBD1; CDR3: CASSLGQGSYNEQFF; DNA: TGTGCCAGCAGCTTAGGACAGGGGTCGTACAATGAGCAGTTCTTC
V: TRBV10-2; J: TRBJ2-2; size: NA; length: 17; D: NA; CDR3: CASSPSQGLSNTGELFF; DNA: TGCGCCAGCAGTCCGAGTCAGGGACTGTCGAACACCGGGGAGCTGTTTTTT
V: TRBV10-2; J: TRBJ2-7; size: few; length: 14; D: TRBD1; CDR3: CASTRDRGSYEQYF; DNA: TGCGCCAGCACCCGGGACAGGGGTTCCTACGAGCAGTACTTC
V: TRBV4-1; J: TRBJ2-1; size: NA; length: 14; D: NA; CDR3: CASQRGSSYNEQFF; DNA: TGCGCCAGCCAACGAGGGAGCTCCTACAATGAGCAGTTCTTC
V: TRBV3-1/TRBV3-2; J: TRBJ1-1; size: few; length: 14; D: NA; CDR3: CASSQGRGSTEAFF; DNA: TGTGCCAGCAGCCAAGGGCGGGGGAGTACTGAAGCTTTCTTT
V: TRBV5-1; J: TRBJ2-7; size: NA; length: 16; D: TRBD2; CDR3: CASSTSTGTMSYEQYF; DNA: TGCGCCAGCAGCACTTCTACCGGGACTATGTCCTACGAGCAGTACTTC
V: TRBV5-1; J: TRBJ2-1; size: NA; length: 19; D: TRBD2; CDR3: CASSSTLAGGPSSYNEQFF; DNA: TGCGCCAGCAGCTCTACCCTAGCGGGAGGCCCGAGCTCCTACAATGAGCAGTTCTTC
V: TRBV19; J: TRBJ2-1; size: once; length: 11; D: NA; CDR3: CASFSQNEQFF; DNA: TGTGCCAGTTTTTCCCAAAATGAGCAGTTCTTC
V: TRBV19; J: TRBJ1-3; size: NA; length: 16; D: NA; CDR3: CASSTHRDSSGNTIYF; DNA: TGTGCCAGTAGTACGCACCGGGACTCCTCTGGAAACACCATATATTTT
V: TRBV5-1; J: TRBJ2-1; size: NA; length: 14; D: TRBD1; CDR3: CASSLETGVNEQFF; DNA: TGCGCCAGCAGCTTGGAGACAGGGGTGAATGAGCAGTTCTTC
V: TRBV5-4; J: TRBJ1-3; size: NA; length: 14; D: TRBD1; CDR3: CASSTQGGGNTIYF; DNA: TGTGCCAGCAGCACGCAGGGGGGAGGAAACACCATATATTTT
V: TRBV9; J: TRBJ2-1; size: NA; length: 17; D: TRBD1; CDR3: CASSVLIGTGVYNEQFF; DNA: TGTGCCAGCAGCGTGCTAATCGGGACAGGGGTTTACAATGAGCAGTTCTTC
V: TRBV5-6; J: TRBJ2-2; size: NA; length: 15; D: TRBD1; CDR3: CASSHRTGNTGELFF; DNA: TGTGCCAGCAGCCATCGGACAGGGAACACCGGGGAGCTGTTTTTT
V: TRBV15; J: TRBJ1-5; size: NA; length: 16; D: TRBD1; CDR3: CATSRDMDRGRQPQHF; DNA: TGTGCCACCAGCAGAGATATGGACAGGGGACGCCAGCCCCAGCATTTT
V: TRBV5-6; J: TRBJ2-5; size: NA; length: 17; D: TRBD2; CDR3: CASSLGPLLAGGPSEYF; DNA: TGTGCCAGCAGCTTGGGCCCTCTCCTAGCGGGAGGGCCTAGTGAGTACTTC
V: TRBV9; J: TRBJ2-3; size: NA; length: 16; D: TRBD2; CDR3: CASSVGTSVRADTQYF; DNA: TGTGCCAGCAGCGTAGGGACTAGCGTAAGGGCAGATACGCAGTATTTT
V: TRBV7-7; J: TRBJ2-1; size: NA; length: 16; D: TRBD1; CDR3: CASSLGGTGSYNEQFF; DNA: TGTGCCAGCAGCTTGGGCGGGACAGGCTCCTACAATGAGCAGTTCTTC
V: TRBV7-8; J: TRBJ2-7; size: NA; length: 19; D: TRBD2; CDR3: CASSLGVRGPSGRSYEQYF; DNA: TGTGCCAGCAGCTTAGGGGTGAGGGGCCCGAGCGGGAGATCCTACGAGCAGTACTTC
V: TRBV5-1; J: TRBJ1-1; size: NA; length: 13; D: NA; CDR3: CASSLLLGTEAFF; DNA: TGCGCCAGCAGCTTGTTACTAGGGACTGAAGCTTTCTTT
V: TRBV24-1; J: TRBJ2-1; size: NA; length: 17; D: TRBD1; CDR3: CATSDHPGQGSYNEQFF; DNA: TGTGCCACCAGTGATCACCCCGGACAGGGCTCCTACAATGAGCAGTTCTTC
V: TRBV30; J: TRBJ1-6; size: NA; length: 13; D: NA; CDR3: CAWNTGLGSPLHF; DNA: TGTGCCTGGAACACAGGGCTAGGGTCACCCCTCCACTTT
V: TRBV6-1; J: TRBJ2-1; size: NA; length: 16; D: TRBD2; CDR3: CASSEFLAGGRNEQFF; DNA: TGTGCCAGCAGTGAATTCCTAGCGGGAGGGAGGAATGAGCAGTTCTTC
V: TRBV2; J: TRBJ2-1; size: NA; length: 13; D: TRBD2; CDR3: CASSDPAGGFPFF; DNA: TGTGCCAGCAGTGACCCTGCGGGAGGGTTTCCGTTCTTC
V: TRBV7-2; J: TRBJ2-4; size: NA; length: 14; D: TRBD1; CDR3: CASSSGQGSNIQYF; DNA: TGTGCCAGCAGCTCAGGACAGGGGTCAAACATTCAGTACTTC
V: TRBV7-8; J: TRBJ2-3; size: NA; length: 14; D: NA; CDR3: CASSLESTLGTQYF; DNA: TGTGCCAGCAGCTTGGAGAGCACCCTGGGTACGCAGTATTTT
V: TRBV7-2; J: TRBJ1-6; size: NA; length: 16; D: NA; CDR3: CASSLIGDSNNSPLHF; DNA: TGTGCCAGCAGCTTAATTGGTGACAGTAATAATTCACCCCTCCACTTT
V: TRBV18; J: TRBJ1-4; size: NA; length: 17; D: NA; CDR3: CASSPNSRMSTNEKLFF; DNA: TGTGCCAGCTCACCAAACTCTAGAATGTCAACTAATGAAAAACTGTTTTTT
V: TRBV2; J: TRBJ2-1; size: NA; length: 15; D: TRBD2; CDR3: CASRWREYNIDEQFF; DNA: TGTGCCAGCAGGTGGCGGGAGTATAATATCGATGAGCAGTTCTTC
V: TRBV5-4; J: TRBJ1-1; size: NA; length: 15; D: NA; CDR3: CASSPNWAQNTEAFF; DNA: TGTGCCAGCAGCCCAAACTGGGCCCAGAACACTGAAGCTTTCTTT
V: TRBV14; J: TRBJ2-1; size: once; length: 14; D: NA; CDR3: CASSPGTPYNEQFF; DNA: TGTGCCAGCAGCCCCGGGACTCCCTACAATGAGCAGTTCTTC
V: TRBV4-1; J: TRBJ1-2; size: NA; length: 15; D: NA; CDR3: CASSPLRASGYGYTF; DNA: TGCGCCAGCAGCCCCCTGAGGGCCAGCGGCTATGGCTACACCTTC
V: TRBV27; J: TRBJ2-6; size: NA; length: 18; D: NA; CDR3: CASGFRTARFSGANVLTF; DNA: TGTGCCAGCGGATTCCGGACAGCGCGTTTTTCTGGGGCCAACGTCCTGACTTTC
V: TRBV7-2; J: TRBJ2-3; size: NA; length: 17; D: TRBD1; CDR3: CASSLDYPGQGADTQYF; DNA: TGTGCCAGCAGCTTAGACTATCCGGGACAGGGGGCAGATACGCAGTATTTT
V: TRBV11-3; J: TRBJ2-3; size: NA; length: 13; D: NA; CDR3: CASSLVVSDTQYF; DNA: TGTGCCAGCAGCTTAGTTGTGTCGGATACGCAGTATTTT
V: TRBV4-2; J: TRBJ2-7; size: NA; length: 13; D: NA; CDR3: CASSQAPSYEQYF; DNA: TGTGCCAGCAGCCAAGCCCCTAGCTACGAGCAGTACTTC
V: TRBV10-2; J: TRBJ1-6; size: NA; length: 12; D: NA; CDR3: CASRWGDSPLHF; DNA: TGCGCCAGCAGATGGGGGGATTCACCCCTCCACTTT
V: TRBV28; J: TRBJ2-2; size: NA; length: 14; D: NA; CDR3: CASSLPHRTGELFF; DNA: TGTGCCAGCAGTTTACCCCACAGGACCGGGGAGCTGTTTTTT
V: TRBV5-4; J: TRBJ2-3; size: NA; length: 16; D: NA; CDR3: CASSESVDTDTDTQYF; DNA: TGTGCCAGCAGTGAGTCGGTAGATACCGACACAGATACGCAGTATTTT
V: TRBV2; J: TRBJ2-1; size: NA; length: 16; D: TRBD2; CDR3: CASGAGVTSSYNEQFF; DNA: TGTGCCAGCGGGGCGGGGGTGACGAGCTCCTACAATGAGCAGTTCTTC
V: TRBV4-1; J: TRBJ2-3; size: NA; length: 16; D: TRBD2; CDR3: CASSQGLAGFGDTQYF; DNA: TGCGCCAGCAGCCAGGGACTAGCGGGATTCGGGGATACGCAGTATTTT
V: TRBV28; J: TRBJ1-2; size: NA; length: 13; D: NA; CDR3: CASSLGQNYGYTF; DNA: TGTGCCAGCAGCCTCGGACAGAACTATGGCTACACCTTC
V: TRBV28; J: TRBJ1-2; size: NA; length: 17; D: TRBD1; CDR3: CASSLFTPRQGRSGYTF; DNA: TGTGCCAGCAGTTTATTTACACCTCGACAGGGAAGGAGTGGCTACACCTTC
V: TRBV6-6; J: TRBJ1-5; size: once; length: 13; D: TRBD1; CDR3: CAIRDRVNQPQHF; DNA: TGTGCCATTCGGGACAGGGTAAATCAGCCCCAGCATTTT
V: TRBV4-1; J: TRBJ2-2; size: NA; length: 15; D: TRBD2; CDR3: CASSQEILAPGELFF; DNA: TGCGCCAGCAGCCAAGAGATACTAGCGCCAGGGGAGCTGTTTTTT